The 18 T cell receptor beta chains below all came from one sample that was sequenced in a study of tumor-infiltrating lymphocytes in primary liver carcinoma. Synthesis of TCR beta cDNA was carried out from 450 to 500 ng total RNA with a constant-region primer. Each TCR beta library was derived from three nested multiplex PCR rounds that employed slightly modified ARM-PCR. The two initial PCR rounds, approximately 10 cycles each, used TRBV1-TRBV30 forward and C-beta reverse primers. Each CDR3 protein gets one entry after TCRdb re-called the multiplex PCR reads with MiXCR. The sample consists of more than 100,000 distinct CDR3 sequences, 55% to 75% of them appearing once. For each extraction, RNA and DNA were obtained together from approximately 20-30 mg of unsorted bulk tissue. The sample comprised liver tumor tissue from sampling region 1. Subset denoted: tumor region T1, superior pole. These receptors were taken from a woman aged 55 to 70 with primary liver carcinoma and hepatitis B virus infection.

This clonotype was found many times. The chain uses TRBV28 and TRBJ2-4; 9 bases match TRBD2. Germline CDR1 is MDHEN and CDR2 is SYDVKM. The CDR3 has 16 amino acids. Unmatched junction bases numbered 5, after V lost 5 bases and J lost 0 bases. The CDR3 protein is CASSTLAGLAKNIQYF. The CDR3 bases are TGTGCCAGCAGTACCCTAGCGGGACTAGCCAAAAACATTCAGTACTTC.

This clonotype was detected many times. This sequence joins TRBV6-5 and TRBJ2-3; D might be TRBD1 (5 bases). The CDR3 totals 14 residues. The V end was cut by 7 bases, the J end by 2 bases, with 13 bases between. Germline values: CDR1 MNHEY, CDR2 SVGAGI. This CDR3 is CASTPIGHTDTQYF. CDR3 nucleotide sequence: TGTGCCAGCACCCCTATAGGACACACAGATACGCAGTATTTT.

Concerning this clonotype itself: At one of its ends the junction is not consistent with the germline gene, which may arise from a read error. V and J are TRBV6-2 or TRBV6-3 and TRBJ2-2; the D call may be TRBD1 or TRBD2 (5 bases each). The CDR3 loop spans 18 amino acids. Germline values: CDR1 MNHEY, CDR2 SVGEGT. CDR3 sequence (DNA): TGTGTCAGCACCCTACTAGGGGACCCGGGATGGGGTAGCGGGGAGCTGTTTTTT. Protein: CVSTLLGDPGWGSGELFF.

This clonotype was observed at least ten times. The chain employs TRBV4-1 and TRBJ2-5, with 11 bases aligning to TRBD2. J gave up 4 bases and V 4 bases, and 8 bases lay outside the gene matches. This CDR3 has 16 residues. The germline V gene has CDR1 MGHRA and CDR2 YSYEKL. In DNA, the CDR3 is TGCGCCAGCAGCCTGGGTACTAGCGGGAGAGGAGAGACCCAGTACTTC. This sequence encodes CASSLGTSGRGETQYF.

On this clonotype itself: A much larger clone differs from this one at a single base, so this may be a read error. The chain recombines TRBV28 with TRBJ2-7; D is perhaps TRBD2 (6 bases). The CDR3 covers 14 residues. CDR1 is MDHEN, CDR2 SYDVKM, per germline. The DNA for the CDR3 is TGTGCCAGCTCCACGGGAGACAGTATCCACGAGCTGTACTTC. This gives the protein CASSTGDSIHELYF.

With regard to this clonotype: A much larger clone is a single base away; this may be a read error. The chain joins TRBV29-1 to TRBJ2-3; 7 bases match TRBD2. The length of the CDR3 is 13 residues. Germline lookup yields CDR1 SQVTM and CDR2 ANQGSEA. After removal of 5 bases from V and 6 bases from J, the junction contained 8 bases not matched to a gene. As DNA, the CDR3 is TGCAGCGTTCGCGGGAGACAAAGGGATACGCAGTATTTT. Protein product: CSVRGRQRDTQYF.

A remark on this clonotype: Because the CDR3 is missing its conserved closing phenylalanine or tryptophan, this is likely a read error. This rearrangement joins TRBV6-1 to TRBJ2-2; possible D gene TRBD2, 7 bases. V dropped 6 bases and J dropped 0 bases, with 20 bases sitting between them. CDR3 length equals 18 residues. Looked up from germline, CDR1 is MNHNS and CDR2 is SASEGT. CDR3 sequence reads: CASRPLPGGASNTGELFV. The CDR3 DNA reads TGTGCCAGCAGGCCCCTACCTGGGGGGGCCTCGAACACCGGGGAGCTGTTTGTT.

Note on this clonotype: An end of the junction differs from the germline gene, which may be a read error. The genes are TRBV11-2 and TRBJ2-3; no clear D gene. Germline-derived CDR1 and CDR2 are SGHAT and FQNNGV. There are 15 residues in the CDR3. CDR3 in amino acids: CASSYTRGSTDTQYF. CDR3 coding DNA: TGTGCCAGCAGCTATACAAGAGGTTCCACAGATACTCAGTATTTT.

This chain uses TRBV7-2 with TRBJ2-2; D uncertain. CDR3 length equals 14 residues. The V gene lost 5 bases and the J gene lost 7 bases, with 14 bases spanning the gap. CDR1 is SGHTA, CDR2 FQGNSA, per germline. The CDR3 DNA reads TGTGCCAGCAGCCCAATTCAGACGGTCGGGGAGCTGTTTTTT. Translating it yields CASSPIQTVGELFF.

As to this clonotype: With a much larger clone just one base away, this may be a read error. The rearrangement uses TRBV5-1 and TRBJ2-1; 7 positions agree with TRBD2. This CDR3 contains 16 residues. Per the germline V gene, CDR1 is SGHRS and CDR2 is YFSETQ. The CDR3 DNA follows: TGCGCCAGCAGCTTGGTTTCGGGAGGACCATACAATGGGCAGTTCTTC. Translated: CASSLVSGGPYNGQFF.

Worth noting for this clonotype: This sequence may be a read error, since a much larger clone differs from it by one base. The chain carries TRBV6-1 and TRBJ1-1; D not resolved. V lost 4 bases and J lost 6, with 12 bases in between. CDR1 is MNHNS and CDR2 is SASEGT in the germline V gene. The CDR3 runs to 13 residues. CDR3 residues: CASSAHTFSEAFF. In DNA, the CDR3 is TGTGCCAGCAGTGCCCACACGTTCTCTGAAGCTTTCTTT.

This clonotype was seen ten or more times. This chain uses TRBV12-3 or TRBV12-4 with TRBJ2-1, with 9 bases matching TRBD2. V shed 7 bases and J 6 bases; nucleotides not matched to a gene: 10. The CDR3 is made up of 15 amino acids. The CDR3: CASTLGLAGLNEQFF. CDR3 nucleotides: TGTGCCAGCACTTTGGGGCTAGCGGGACTCAATGAGCAGTTCTTC.

Turning to this clonotype: At one end the junction does not follow the germline gene, possibly because of a read error. V usage is TRBV29-1 and J usage is TRBJ2-6; TRBD2 is a possible D gene (6 bases). Looked up from germline, CDR1 is SQVTM and CDR2 is ANQGSEA. The CDR3 covers 15 residues. CDR3 amino acids: CSVVGEGTGASVLTF. The CDR3 DNA is TGCAGCGTTGTAGGGGAAGGGACTGGGGCCAGCGTCCTGACTTTC.

This clonotype was detected many times. The J gene is TRBJ2-4, the V gene TRBV6-5; TRBD2 aligns across 9 bases. V lost 5 bases, J lost 6 bases, and 8 bases stayed unmatched. Germline V gene lookup returns CDR1 MNHEY and CDR2 SVGAGI. This CDR3 contains 15 residues. CDR3 sequence (DNA): TGTGCCAGCAGTCCGATCGGGACTAGCAGAAACATTCAGTACTTC. This sequence encodes CASSPIGTSRNIQYF.

The table lists this clonotype with many counts. The chain combines TRBV5-6 with TRBJ1-6; D gene unclear. Trimming left V 4 bases short and J 7 bases short, with 6 bases between. The CDR3 consists of 12 residues. Germline V gene data show CDR1 as SGHDT and CDR2 as YYEEEE. CDR3 in DNA: TGTGCCAGCAGCGCGTACAATTCACCCCTCCACTTT. Protein sequence: CASSAYNSPLHF.

About this clonotype: Given the absence of the conserved phenylalanine or tryptophan at the CDR3 end, a read error is likely. This rearrangement joins TRBV6-5 to TRBJ2-1; weak D call: TRBD2 (7 bases). The CDR3 contains 17 residues. Germline lookup yields CDR1 MNHEY and CDR2 SVGAGI. V was trimmed by 6 bases and J by 8 bases, leaving 26 bases between them. CDR3 sequence reads: CASRVWGGRGGRDEQFL. The CDR3 nucleotides are TGTGCCAGCAGAGTCTGGGGGGGCAGAGGAGGTAGGGATGAGCAGTTCCTC.

Remarks on this clonotype: The junction departs from germline at one end; a sequencing error may be responsible. This rearrangement joins TRBV4-2 to TRBJ2-2; 9 bases fit TRBD1. Per the germline V gene, CDR1 is LGHNA and CDR2 is YNFKEQ. The CDR3 extends over 18 amino acids. This CDR3 is CASSQDWAWTGVTGELFF. The CDR3 DNA reads TGTGCTAGCAGCCAAGATTGGGCGTGGACAGGGGTTACCGGGGAGCTGTTTTTT.

With regard to this clonotype: This could be a read error, since a much larger clone is one nucleotide away. Here the CDR3 DNA reads TGTGCCAGCACAAGACAGGGGGAAGACGAGCAGTACTTC. Translation: CASTRQGEDEQYF. The chain recombines TRBV6-6 with TRBJ2-7; 9 bases align to TRBD1. The V gene's germline CDR1 is MNHNY and CDR2 SVGAGI (reference sequence). There are 13 residues in the CDR3. V was pared by 7 bases and J by 5 bases, with 6 bases of the junction left unmatched.